The following is a TCR beta chain sequence with its context. These data are taken from a study of CD4 T cells in relation to SARS-CoV-2 and coronaviruses. The unexposed donors gave CD4+ T cells in about 2010-2019, prior to COVID-19. The ends were cut back, 2 bases at V and 8 bases at J, with 15 bases in the middle. The CDR3 consists of 15 residues. CDR1 is LGHNA and CDR2 is YNFKEQ in the germline V gene. The table came from immunoSEQ multiplex PCR; TCRdb's copy has only in-frame clones and leaves some out. The data show 50,000 to 70,000 clones, with around 87% seen just once and around 1.6% held by the top ten.

The sequenced sample consisted of memory CD4+ T cells from PBMCs. The receptor was isolated from a human donor in good health. The chain combines TRBV4-2 with TRBJ1-4; possibly TRBD1 for D (5 bases). The CDR3 nucleotides read TGTGCCAGCAGCCAACCTGAAGGGGCAGGGGAAAAACTGTTTTTT. This codes for CASSQPEGAGEKLFF.